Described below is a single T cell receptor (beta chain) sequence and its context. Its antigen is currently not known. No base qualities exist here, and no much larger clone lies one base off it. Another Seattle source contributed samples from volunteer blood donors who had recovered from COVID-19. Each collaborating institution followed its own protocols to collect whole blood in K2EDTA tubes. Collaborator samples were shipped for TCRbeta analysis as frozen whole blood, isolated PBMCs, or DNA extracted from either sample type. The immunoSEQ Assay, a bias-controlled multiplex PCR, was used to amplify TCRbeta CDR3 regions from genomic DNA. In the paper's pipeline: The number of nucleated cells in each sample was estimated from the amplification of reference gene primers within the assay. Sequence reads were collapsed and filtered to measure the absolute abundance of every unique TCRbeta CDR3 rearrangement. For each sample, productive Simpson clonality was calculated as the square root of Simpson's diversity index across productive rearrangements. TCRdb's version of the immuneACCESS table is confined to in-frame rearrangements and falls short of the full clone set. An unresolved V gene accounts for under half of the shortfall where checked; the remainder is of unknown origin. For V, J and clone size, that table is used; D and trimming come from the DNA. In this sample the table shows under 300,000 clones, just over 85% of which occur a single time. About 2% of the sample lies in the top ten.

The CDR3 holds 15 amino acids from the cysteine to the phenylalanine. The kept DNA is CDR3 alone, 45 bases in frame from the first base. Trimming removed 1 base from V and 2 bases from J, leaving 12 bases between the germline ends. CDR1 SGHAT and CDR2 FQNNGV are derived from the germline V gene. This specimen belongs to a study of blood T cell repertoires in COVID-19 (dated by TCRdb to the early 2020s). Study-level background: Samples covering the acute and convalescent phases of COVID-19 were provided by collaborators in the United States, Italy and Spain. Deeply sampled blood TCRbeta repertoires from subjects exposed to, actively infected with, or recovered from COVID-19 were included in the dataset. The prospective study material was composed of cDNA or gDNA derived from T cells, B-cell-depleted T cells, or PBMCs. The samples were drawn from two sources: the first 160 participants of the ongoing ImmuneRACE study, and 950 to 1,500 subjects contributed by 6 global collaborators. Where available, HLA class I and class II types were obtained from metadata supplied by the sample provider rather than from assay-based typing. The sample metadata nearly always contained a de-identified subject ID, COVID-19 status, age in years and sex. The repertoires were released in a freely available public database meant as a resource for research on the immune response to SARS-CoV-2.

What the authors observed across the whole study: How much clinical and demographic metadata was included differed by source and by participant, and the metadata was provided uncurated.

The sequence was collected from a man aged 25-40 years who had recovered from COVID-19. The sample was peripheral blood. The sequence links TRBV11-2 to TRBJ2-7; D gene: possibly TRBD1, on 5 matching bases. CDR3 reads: CASSLVAGPAYEQYF. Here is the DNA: TGTGCCAGCAGCTTAGTGGCAGGGCCAGCCTACGAGCAGTACTTC.